The 10 T cell receptor beta chains given below trace back to one sample, sequenced in a study of shared clonotypes between healthy human individuals. Some clones are missing from TCRdb's copy, which holds only in-frame ones; the method was immunoSEQ multiplex PCR. The table records fewer than 1.8 million clones, 98% of them present only once. The sample taken for sequencing was naive CD4+ T cells sorted from blood. Subset described: CD45RA+ positively selected. The origin of the receptors is a man aged 25 to 45 in good health.

The rearrangement uses TRBV2 and TRBJ2-3; D is perhaps TRBD1 (5 bases). Germline CDR1 SNHLY, CDR2 FYNNEI. V lost 1 base and J 9 bases, leaving 8 bases between the germline ends. CDR3 length: 12 amino acids. CDR3 bases: TGTGCCAGCAGTGAAGAGGGGTACACGCAGTATTTT. This translates into CASSEEGYTQYF.

The chain joins TRBV4-1 to TRBJ2-3; tentatively, D is TRBD1 or TRBD2 (6 bases each). The CDR3 spans 16 residues. Germline V CDR1 and CDR2: MGHRA, YSYEKL. V shed 0 bases and J shed 0 bases, with 10 bases lying between them. CDR3 in amino acids: CASSQEWGASTDTQYF. DNA of the CDR3: TGCGCCAGCAGCCAAGAATGGGGGGCAAGCACAGATACGCAGTATTTT.

V usage is TRBV5-5 and J usage is TRBJ2-1; 16 nucleotides line up with TRBD2. The V segment lost 4 bases and the J segment 9 bases; nucleotides outside the gene matches: 10. Germline values: CDR1 SGHKS, CDR2 YYEKEE (reference sequence). The CDR3 extends over 17 amino acids. DNA of the CDR3: TGTGCCAGCAGCCTACCGGGACTAGCGGGAGGGAATCGTGAGCAGTTCTTC. Protein sequence: CASSLPGLAGGNREQFF.

A single count supports this clone. The genes are TRBV5-5 and TRBJ2-3; D call uncertain. The germline CDR1 and CDR2 sequences are SGHKS and YYEKEE (reference sequence). There are 12 residues in the CDR3. V lost 4 bases to trimming and J lost 2 bases, with 5 bases between them. The CDR3 is CASSVNTDTQYF. CDR3 in DNA: TGTGCCAGCAGCGTAAACACAGATACGCAGTATTTT.

CDR3 bases: TGTGCCAGTAGTATACAGGGTCGTCAGCCCCAGCATTTT. It specifies CASSIQGRQPQHF. The V call is TRBV19, the J call TRBJ1-5, with D possibly TRBD1 on 5 matching bases. Trimming cost V 2 bases and J 6 bases, with 8 bases left between them. Germline assignment: CDR1 LNHDA and CDR2 SQIVND (reference sequence). The CDR3 contains 13 residues.

V gene TRBV11-3 combines with J gene TRBJ2-3; D assignment may be TRBD1 or TRBD2 (5 bases each). Germline CDR1 is SGHNT and CDR2 is YENEEA. V was clipped by 5 bases and J by 0 bases, with 12 bases between them. The CDR3 runs to 15 residues. This CDR3 reads CASSRDPASTDTQYF. In DNA form, the CDR3 reads TGTGCCAGCAGCCGGGACCCCGCTAGCACAGATACGCAGTATTTT.

The chain uses TRBV2 and TRBJ2-1; 10 bases map to TRBD2. CDR3 length equals 14 residues. Germline lookup yields CDR1 SNHLY and CDR2 FYNNEI. The V and J ends lost 8 bases and 7 bases, in that order; junction bases with no gene match: 8. CDR3 in amino acids: CASGGLAEDNEQFF. In DNA, the CDR3 is TGTGCCAGCGGTGGACTAGCGGAAGATAATGAGCAGTTCTTC.

This chain links TRBV2 with TRBJ1-1, with TRBD1 matching 9 bases. The germline CDR1 and CDR2 sequences are SNHLY and FYNNEI. CDR3 length: 14 residues. J gave up 1 base and V 11 bases, and 8 bases lay outside the gene matches. The CDR3 DNA reads TGTGCCCAGGGACAGGGAAGGGGGAACACTGAAGCTTTCTTT. The encoded protein is CAQGQGRGNTEAFF.

The chain uses TRBV4-1 and TRBJ2-1; the D gene is possibly TRBD1 (6 bases). V lost 0 bases to trimming and J lost 6 bases, with 12 bases between them. The CDR3 has 15 amino acids. CDR1 and CDR2 (germline): MGHRA, YSYEKL. The CDR3 protein is CASSQEIHRANEQFF. The CDR3 region has the DNA TGCGCCAGCAGCCAAGAAATCCACAGGGCCAATGAGCAGTTCTTC.

The chain carries TRBV9 and TRBJ2-1, with no clear D. CDR3 length: 13 amino acids. Germline V lookup: CDR1 SGDLS, CDR2 YYNGEE. The ends were cut back, 1 base at V and 10 bases at J, with 12 bases in the middle. In nucleotides, the CDR3 is TGTGCCAGCAGCGTATTTAACCAAGCCGAGCAGTTCTTC. It specifies CASSVFNQAEQFF.